This TCR beta chain was profiled in a study of regulatory T cells in long-lasting Graves disease. This clonotype showed up just a few times. Specified time point: newly diagnosed GD, antithyroid drugs for less than 3 months. Isolated PBMC RNA provided the starting material for the TCR library. CDR3 regions were amplified by Arm-PCR using iRepertoire HTBI primers to build TCR beta libraries. Each CDR3 protein is one row after TCRdb ran MiXCR on the multiplex PCR reads. The sample holds fewer than 550,000 distinct CDR3 sequences; about 16% are singletons and the top ten take just under 25%. A further study also used this sample, focusing on T cells in Graves' hyperthyroidism and ophthalmopathy.

Here the sequenced sample was peripheral blood mononuclear cells (PBMCs), taken at new diagnosis, from a patient treated with antithyroid drugs. This receptor was obtained from a woman aged 40 to 65 with Graves disease.

CDR3 protein: CASSPGQSQSEAFF. The CDR3, as DNA: TGTGCCAGCTCACCGGGACAGTCCCAAAGTGAAGCTTTCTTT. V and J are TRBV18 and TRBJ1-1; 7 bases align to TRBD1. CDR3 length equals 14 residues. Germline V gene sequence: CDR1 KGHSH, CDR2 LQKENI. J was trimmed by 7 bases and V by 3 bases; bases with no gene match: 8.